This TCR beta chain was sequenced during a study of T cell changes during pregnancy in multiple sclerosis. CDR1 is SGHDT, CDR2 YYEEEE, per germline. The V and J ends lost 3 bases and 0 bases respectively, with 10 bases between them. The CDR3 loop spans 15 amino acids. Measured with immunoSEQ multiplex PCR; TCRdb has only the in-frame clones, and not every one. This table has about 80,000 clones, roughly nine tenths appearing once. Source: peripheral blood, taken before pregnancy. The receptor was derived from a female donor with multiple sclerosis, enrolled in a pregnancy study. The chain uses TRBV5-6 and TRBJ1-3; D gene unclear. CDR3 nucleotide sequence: TGTGCCAGCAGCTCAACTGACTACTCTGGAAACACCATATATTTT. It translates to CASSSTDYSGNTIYF.